This TCR beta chain was recovered during a study of identical twins (TCRdb year 2016). Regarding the research as a whole: TCR alpha and beta repertoires from monozygotic twins, unrelated adults of various ages and cord blood were deep-sequenced to test whether fetal clonotypes persist. To rule out contamination, the twin experiments were replicated at different times with different library preparation protocols.

The method behind the library was 5' RACE. The reads were generated on an Illumina HiSeq 2000. Template switching introduced a universal primer binding site; the final cDNA contained a unique molecular identifier, enabling accurate counting of TCR cDNA molecules. First-strand cDNA for TCR alpha and beta chains was synthesized from specific primers in the conserved constant-segment region. To control for contamination, every cDNA library was double barcoded, receiving both a SMART-Mk sample barcode and Illumina barcodes. TruSeq adapter sequences and Illumina sample barcodes were added in two successive PCR steps. Sequencing of the TCR alpha and beta cDNA libraries was done on the Illumina HiSeq platform using custom primers. The published analysis was carried out like this. MiGEC was used to process raw reads and extract unique molecular identifiers, and MiXCR was used to find CDR3 positions. Recombination models were inferred per individual with the repgenHMM and IGoR tools using an EM algorithm. Shared clonotype analysis was performed with the tcR package in R, normalizing sharing by the product of cloneset sizes. Out-of-frame nonproductive sequences were analyzed to study raw recombination free of thymic and clonal selection effects. TCRdb trimmed public reads at Q25 via fastp, called clones via MiXCR and kept in-frame beta chains. Duplicate CDR3 protein sequences are folded into a single record with the most common DNA and genes. The V and J calls and clone size come from TCRdb's table, not from the authors' own analysis. Here the sample has roughly 230,000 distinct CDR3 sequences; about 8.9% occur a single time. The biggest ten clones account for less than 4% of the sample.

On the study overall, not on this receptor specifically: In monozygotic twins, recombination models systematically underestimated out-of-frame TCR alpha sharing, but the models matched the sharing seen between unrelated individuals. A weaker excess of twin sharing was found in beta out-of-frame sequences because the signal-to-noise ratio was lowered by fewer shared sequences. Fewer insertions were carried by abundant cord blood beta clonotypes, a similar but weaker trend appeared in young adult naive repertoires, and no such trend appeared in memory repertoires. Invariant T cells such as MAIT and iNKT could partly confound zero-insertion analyses, though diverse VJ usage argued against this for most clonotypes. Because the same donors could not be followed over many years, the conclusions depended on cross-sectional statistical analysis. Compared with coincidental sharing between unrelated individuals, out-of-frame TCR alpha sequences shared between twins showed an excess of sequences with low generation probability.

From cysteine to phenylalanine, the CDR3 is 16 amino acids long. The kept DNA is CDR3 alone, 48 bases in frame from the first base. Unmatched junction bases come to 9, with V trimmed by 2 bases and J by 8 bases. Looking up the germline V gene (reference sequence) yields CDR1 MNHEY and CDR2 SMNVEV. All donors were healthy Caucasians. The twin cohort comprised three pairs of female monozygotic twins, all aged roughly 18 to 30 years. CD4+ and CD8+ T cell populations were isolated with positive isolation kits from Invitrogen. This clonotype was picked up a small number of times. Its antigen is unknown. Base qualities were left out, and no much larger clone turns up one base away. These data were also reused for a study on yellow fever vaccine responses in identical twins. Per that second paper: According to the authors, the vaccine-induced T cell response in identical twins seemed to be partly convergent and partly specific to each individual. In identical twins, the study followed T cell clones that responded to the vaccine with precision.

Recombination connected TRBV27 to TRBJ1-4; 9 of the junction bases match TRBD1. Sequenced sample: CD8+ T cells sorted from blood. This clonotype was obtained from a woman aged 18-29 years in good health. The nucleotides are TGTGCCAGCAGTTTAAACAGGGGGCGCTTTTACGAAAAACTGTTTTTT. Its coded protein is CASSLNRGRFYEKLFF.